In its sample, the clone carrying this TCR beta chain was seen once. Its antigen is still unknown. The entry originates in a study of cytomegalovirus exposure and HLA in healthy donors. Germline CDR1 reads ENHRY; CDR2 reads SYGVKD. There are 17 residues in the CDR3. The V end was cut by 3 bases, the J end by 4 bases, with 16 bases between. Points from the study as a whole: While the bulk of TCR sequences proved rare, some public TCRs turned up in many donors.

The data were produced by immunoSEQ multiplex PCR, yet TCRdb's version contains in-frame clones alone and is incomplete. This repertoire shows about 78,000 clones, roughly 95% found once; its top ten account for about 1.5%. What was sequenced was PBMCs. This rearrangement joins TRBV10-3 to TRBJ2-6; possible D gene TRBD1, 6 bases. This receptor was identified in a man aged 18 to 29 in good health and CMV-seropositive. The CDR3 region has the DNA TGTGCCATCAGTGATTCCGATTCTCAGGGGGGGGCCAACGTCCTGACTTTC. Translating it yields CAISDSDSQGGANVLTF.